This T cell receptor (beta chain) was recorded in a study of blood T cell repertoires in COVID-19. Study-level information: The analysed material was cDNA or gDNA that came from T cells, B-cell-depleted T cells, or PBMCs.

Generated by immunoSEQ multiplex PCR, the TCRdb table keeps only in-frame clones and is missing some. The table shows hundreds of thousands of clones, with approximately 90% occurring only once. With 5 bases clipped from V and 3 bases from J, the junction kept 5 bases outside the gene matches. This CDR3 contains 16 residues. Germline lookup yields CDR1 SGHTA and CDR2 FQGTGA. The origin of this receptor is a man younger than 35 who had recovered from COVID-19. The chain combines TRBV7-3 with TRBJ2-2; 11 bases align to TRBD2. The sample taken for sequencing was PBMCs or T cells enriched from blood (not recorded which). CDR3 in amino acids: CASSALAGAYTGELFF. The CDR3, as DNA: TGTGCCAGCAGCGCACTAGCGGGGGCCTACACCGGGGAGCTGTTTTTT.